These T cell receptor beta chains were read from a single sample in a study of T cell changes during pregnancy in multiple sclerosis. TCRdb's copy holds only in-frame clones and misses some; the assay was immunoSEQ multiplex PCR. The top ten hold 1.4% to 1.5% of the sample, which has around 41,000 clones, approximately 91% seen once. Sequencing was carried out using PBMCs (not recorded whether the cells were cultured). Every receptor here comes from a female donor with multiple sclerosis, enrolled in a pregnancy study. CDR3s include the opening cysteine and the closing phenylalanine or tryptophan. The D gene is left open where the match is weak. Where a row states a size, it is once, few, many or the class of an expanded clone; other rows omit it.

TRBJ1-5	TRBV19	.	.	TGTGCCAGTAGCAGGGAGAATCAGCCCCAGCATTTT	CASSRENQPQHF
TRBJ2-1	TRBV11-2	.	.	TGTGCCAGCAGCTTAGGTACTAGCCCAGGTAGGGGCTACAATGAGCAGTTCTTC	CASSLGTSPGRGYNEQFF
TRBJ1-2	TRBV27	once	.	TGTGCCAGCAGTCCAACTCGTTTTCCGGCTTATGGCTACACCTTC	CASSPTRFPAYGYTF
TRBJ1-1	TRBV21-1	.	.	TGTGCCAGCAGCAAAGGCTTGACCAAGAACACTGAAGCTTTCTTT	CASSKGLTKNTEAFF
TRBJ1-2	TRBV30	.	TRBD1	TGTGCCTGGGCAGGGGGCCTTGGCTACACCTTC	CAWAGGLGYTF
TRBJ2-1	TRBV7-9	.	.	TGTGCCAGCAGCTTAGGGGGGGTCGATAGGGAGCAGTTCTTC	CASSLGGVDREQFF
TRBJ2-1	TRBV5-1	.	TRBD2	TGCGCCAGCAGCAGCCGGACTAGCGGATCTGACCCCGGGGAGTTCTTC	CASSSRTSGSDPGEFF
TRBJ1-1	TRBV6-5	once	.	TGTGCCAGCAGTTCCACAGTGAACACTGAAGCTTTCTTT	CASSSTVNTEAFF
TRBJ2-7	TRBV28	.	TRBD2	TGTGCCAGCAGTTTAATTTTGGCTAGCGGGGAGTGGAACCACGAGCAGTACTTC	CASSLILASGEWNHEQYF
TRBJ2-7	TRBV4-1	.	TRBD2	TGCGCCAGCAGCCAAGACATGACTAGCGGGAACGAGCAGTACTTC	CASSQDMTSGNEQYF
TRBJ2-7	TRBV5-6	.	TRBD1	TGTGCCAGCAGCTGGAGGGACAGGAGCTACTACGAGCAGTACTTC	CASSWRDRSYYEQYF
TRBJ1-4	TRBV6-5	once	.	TGTGCCAGCAGCCTAGATCCGGATACGGAAAAACTGTTTTTT	CASSLDPDTEKLFF
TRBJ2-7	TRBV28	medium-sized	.	TGTGCCAGCAGTTCGCTACCCCTTACGGGCGCCTACGAGCAGTACTTC	CASSSLPLTGAYEQYF
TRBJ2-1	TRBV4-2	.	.	TGTGCCAGCAGCCAAGGGGGGGACGGGGTTGGCTCCTACAATGAGCAGTTCTTC	CASSQGGDGVGSYNEQFF
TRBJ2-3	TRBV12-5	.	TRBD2	TGTGCTAGTGGAAAAGGGACTAGCGGGACTAGCACAGATACGCAGTATTTT	CASGKGTSGTSTDTQYF
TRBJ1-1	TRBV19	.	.	TGTGCCAGTAGAACTTTGGTATTCGGAGAAGGGGGCACTGAAGCTTTCTTT	CASRTLVFGEGGTEAFF
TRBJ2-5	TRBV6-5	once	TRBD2	TGTGCCAGCAGAGGACTAGCGGGACTAGAGACCCAGTACTTC	CASRGLAGLETQYF
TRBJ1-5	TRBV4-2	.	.	TGTGCCAGCAGGGATTTAGGGGGGGCGGATCAGCCCCAGCATTTT	CASRDLGGADQPQHF
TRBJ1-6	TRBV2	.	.	TGTGCCAGCATAAGGGAGGGGAATTCACCCCTCCACTTT	CASIREGNSPLHF
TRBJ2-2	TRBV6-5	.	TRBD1	TGTGCCAGCAGTTCAAGACAGGGCGCCGGGGAGCTGTTTTTT	CASSSRQGAGELFF
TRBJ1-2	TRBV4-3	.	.	TGCGCCAGCAGCCAAGATCCACAGAACTATGGCTACACCTTC	CASSQDPQNYGYTF
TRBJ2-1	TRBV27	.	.	TGTGCCAGCAGTTTATCAGGGCAGGAGGGGGCTTTAGTGAATGAGCAGTTCTTC	CASSLSGQEGALVNEQFF
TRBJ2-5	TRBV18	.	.	TGTGCCAGCTCACCTTTTGGGTCGGCGGGAAACCAAGAGACCCAGTACTTC	CASSPFGSAGNQETQYF
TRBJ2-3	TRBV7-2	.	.	TGTGCCAGCAGCTTTCATAGCCCCGGCGCCACAGATACGCAGTATTTT	CASSFHSPGATDTQYF
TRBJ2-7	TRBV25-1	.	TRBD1	TGTGCCAGCAGTGCCCCGGGACAGGGGAGGTACGAGCAGTACTTC	CASSAPGQGRYEQYF
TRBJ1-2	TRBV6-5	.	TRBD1	TGTGCCAGCAGTTATTCGTCAGGGGGAGATTATGGCTACACCTTC	CASSYSSGGDYGYTF
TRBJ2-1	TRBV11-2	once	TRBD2	TGTGCCAGCAGCTTAGGACTAGCGGGAGGGCCCAATGAGCAGTTCTTC	CASSLGLAGGPNEQFF
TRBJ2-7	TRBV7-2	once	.	TGTGCCAGCAGCCAGCAGGGGACGACCTCCTACGAGCAGTACTTC	CASSQQGTTSYEQYF
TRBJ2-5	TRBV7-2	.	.	TGTGCCAGCAGCTTAAGTTGGACTAAAGAGACCCAGTACTTC	CASSLSWTKETQYF
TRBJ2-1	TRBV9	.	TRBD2	TGTGCCAGCAGCGTAGAGGGACTAGCCGTCTACAATGAGCAGTTCTTC	CASSVEGLAVYNEQFF
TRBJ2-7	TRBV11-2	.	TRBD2	TGTGCCAGCAGCTTAAGGACTAGTGGGTATTACGAGCAGTACTTC	CASSLRTSGYYEQYF
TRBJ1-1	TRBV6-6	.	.	TGTGCCAGCAGTTACGCAGGGGCTAAGAACACTGAAGCTTTCTTT	CASSYAGAKNTEAFF
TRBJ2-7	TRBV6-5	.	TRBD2	TGTGCCAGCAGACCAGCGGGGGGCGGAGGCGAGCAGTACTTC	CASRPAGGGGEQYF
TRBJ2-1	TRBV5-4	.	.	TGTGCCAGCAGCCCCGACAGGGGTAGCGGGAGCGTCAACAATGAGCAGTTCTTC	CASSPDRGSGSVNNEQFF
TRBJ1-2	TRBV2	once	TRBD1	TGTGCCAGCACCTACGGCTCGGGACAGGGAGGCGATGGCTACACCTTC	CASTYGSGQGGDGYTF
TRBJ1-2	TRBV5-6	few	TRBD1	TGTGCCAGCACCACGGACAGGGGGCTCGGGGGCTACACCTTC	CASTTDRGLGGYTF
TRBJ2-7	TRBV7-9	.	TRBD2	TGTGCCAGCAGCCCTCCGTCCTGGACTAGCGGGAGTGTCCACGAGCAGTACTTC	CASSPPSWTSGSVHEQYF
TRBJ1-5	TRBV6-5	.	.	TGTGCCAGCAGAAACAGGGTGGGTCAGCCCCAGCATTTT	CASRNRVGQPQHF
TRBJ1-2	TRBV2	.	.	TGTGCCTCGATGAGGGGGGACTATGGCTACACCTTC	CASMRGDYGYTF
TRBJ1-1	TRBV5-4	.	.	TGTGCCAGCAGCTTGGATCTGGGCTCGAACACTGAAGCTTTCTTT	CASSLDLGSNTEAFF
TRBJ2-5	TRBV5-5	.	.	TGTGCCAGCAGCTACGCCCCCGGACTCTCGCAAGAGACCCAGTACTTC	CASSYAPGLSQETQYF
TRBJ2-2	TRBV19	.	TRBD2	TGTGCCAGTAGTAGGGCTAGCGGGTTGGCCGGGGAGCTGTTTTTT	CASSRASGLAGELFF